The rows below give T cell receptor beta chains drawn from one sample of a study of cytomegalovirus exposure and HLA in healthy donors. Generated by immunoSEQ multiplex PCR, the TCRdb table keeps only in-frame clones and is missing some. The data contain approximately 180,000 clones, roughly 73% of them seen just once; the ten biggest clones take up about 1.7%. Sequencing was done on a sample of PBMCs. These TCRs come from a woman aged 30 to 39 in good health and CMV-seronegative. Each CDR3 is given with its conserved first and last residue. D genes are given only for firm matches. Clone size, where shown, is once, few, many, or a class for clones that have expanded.

TRBV5-6	NA	TRBJ2-1	NA	TGTGCCAGCAGCAAGGCAGGGGTTTTCAATGAGCAGTTCTTC	CASSKAGVFNEQFF
TRBV7-8	once	TRBJ1-5	TRBD1	TGTGCCAGCAGCTACGACAGGGGAGCATCGCCCCAGCATTTT	CASSYDRGASPQHF
TRBV2	NA	TRBJ2-2	TRBD1	TGTGCCAGCAGGATAACCGGGACAGGGACCGGGGAGCTGTTTTTT	CASRITGTGTGELFF
TRBV6-6	NA	TRBJ2-5	TRBD2	TGTGCCAGCAGTTACGCGCGGGAGTATGAGACCCAGTACTTC	CASSYAREYETQYF
TRBV27	NA	TRBJ1-5	TRBD1	TGTGCCAGCAGCCCAGGACAGGGGGCTATTCAGCCCCAGCATTTT	CASSPGQGAIQPQHF
TRBV4-1	NA	TRBJ2-2	NA	TGCGCCAGCAGCCAAGAAGGCGGGAACACCGGGGAGCTGTTTTTT	CASSQEGGNTGELFF
TRBV9	NA	TRBJ2-2	NA	TGTGCCAGCACTTGGGCCCCGGACACCGGGGAGCTGTTTTTT	CASTWAPDTGELFF
TRBV7-3	once	TRBJ2-2	TRBD1	TGTGCCACCTCGCGGGGGACAGGGACCGGGGAGCTGTTTTTT	CATSRGTGTGELFF
TRBV7-6	NA	TRBJ1-1	TRBD1	TGTGCCAGCAGCTCGGACAGGGGGCACACTGGAGCTTTCTTT	CASSSDRGHTGAFF
TRBV6-6	NA	TRBJ1-4	TRBD1	TGTGCCAGCAGTTACTCGAAGGATGACAGGGGTGAAAAACTGTTTTTT	CASSYSKDDRGEKLFF
TRBV7-5	NA	TRBJ2-1	NA	TGTGCCAGAAGCTTTTCTGGCGGGAGAATCAGAGGCGAGCAGTTCTTC	CARSFSGGRIRGEQFF
TRBV11-2	NA	TRBJ2-5	TRBD2	TGTGCCAGCAGCCCAGCGGGGGGGCCTATGGAAGAGACCCAGTACTTC	CASSPAGGPMEETQYF
TRBV7-2	few	TRBJ2-3	TRBD2	TGTGCCAGCAGCTCTTTAGCGGGAGCCACAGATACGCAGTATTTT	CASSSLAGATDTQYF
TRBV25-1	NA	TRBJ2-2	NA	TGTGCCAGCCGATCCCGGAGGGGAGCTTACGGGGAGCTGTTTTTT	CASRSRRGAYGELFF
TRBV7-3	NA	TRBJ2-2	NA	TGTGCCAGCAGCACGGGAGCAACGAACACCGGGGAGCTGTTTTTT	CASSTGATNTGELFF
TRBV7-9	NA	TRBJ2-2	NA	TGTGCCAGTACCGGGGACACCGGGGAGCTGTTTTTT	CASTGDTGELFF
TRBV7-2	NA	TRBJ2-7	NA	TGTGCCAGCAGCTTAGATCAGTACGAGCAGTACTTC	CASSLDQYEQYF
TRBV9	few	TRBJ1-1	TRBD1	TGTGCCAGCAGCGACAGGGGGATCTCTGAAGCTTTCTTT	CASSDRGISEAFF
TRBV11-3	NA	TRBJ2-7	TRBD1	TGTGCCAGCAGCTCGGGACAGGGCTACGAGCAGTACTTC	CASSSGQGYEQYF
TRBV5-1	few	TRBJ2-7	NA	TGCGCCAGCAGCTCCCCGGCAGGGAACGAGCAGTACTTC	CASSSPAGNEQYF
TRBV4-1	NA	TRBJ1-3	NA	TGCGCCAGCAGCCAAGATGTCACATTGGCTGGAAACACCATATATTTT	CASSQDVTLAGNTIYF
TRBV7-6	few	TRBJ2-2	TRBD1	TGTGCCAGCACAGCGTGGGACAGGGAGAACGGGGAGCTGTTTTTT	CASTAWDRENGELFF
TRBV7-2	NA	TRBJ2-7	TRBD2	TGTGCCAGCAGCTACACTAGCGGGAGGGCGTACGAGCAGTACTTC	CASSYTSGRAYEQYF
TRBV5-6	NA	TRBJ2-1	TRBD2	TGTGCCAGCAGCGCGGGACTAGCGGGAGCGAATAAGGGTGAGCAGTTCTTC	CASSAGLAGANKGEQFF
TRBV5-1	NA	TRBJ1-1	NA	TGCGCCAGCAGCTTGGTTGGCAGGAACACTGAAGCTTTCTTT	CASSLVGRNTEAFF
TRBV18	NA	TRBJ1-2	NA	TGTGCCAGCTCACCTGGGACACTTAGGGACTATGGCTACACCTTC	CASSPGTLRDYGYTF
TRBV28	NA	TRBJ2-7	NA	TGTGCCAGCAGTAATACCGGGACACCGACCTACGAGCAGTACTTC	CASSNTGTPTYEQYF
TRBV7-3	NA	TRBJ2-1	TRBD2	TGTGCCAGCAGCTTAGCACTAGCGGACTACAATGAGCAGTTCTTC	CASSLALADYNEQFF
TRBV6-1	NA	TRBJ1-6	TRBD1	TGTGCCAGCAGTGCAGTTACGGGACAGATAAATTCACCCCTCCACTTT	CASSAVTGQINSPLHF
TRBV5-6	NA	TRBJ2-7	TRBD2	TGTGCCAGCAGCTTGGGGTCTAGCGGGAGGGCCCCAGGCTCCTACGAGCAGTACTTC	CASSLGSSGRAPGSYEQYF
TRBV15	NA	TRBJ2-7	NA	TGTGCCACCAGCAGGGTAGTCGGCCAGGGGAACGACGAGCAGTACTTC	CATSRVVGQGNDEQYF
TRBV4-1	NA	TRBJ2-3	TRBD2	TGCGCCAGCAGCCAGGGAGCGGGAACTAGCACAGATACGCAGTATTTT	CASSQGAGTSTDTQYF
TRBV5-1	NA	TRBJ2-7	TRBD2	TGCGCCAGCAGCCCGGACGGCGGGAGGGCTTTAGAGCAGTACTTC	CASSPDGGRALEQYF
TRBV27	NA	TRBJ2-1	TRBD1	TGTGCCAGCAGTTTATACAGGGGCAATGAGCAGTTCTTC	CASSLYRGNEQFF
TRBV15	NA	TRBJ1-3	TRBD1	TGTGCCACCAGCAGAGATTGGGGACAGGGGATGACTGGAAACACCATATATTTT	CATSRDWGQGMTGNTIYF
TRBV6-5	NA	TRBJ2-7	NA	TGTGCCAGCAGTTCCGGGACTGGGACCTACGAGCAGTACTTC	CASSSGTGTYEQYF
TRBV9	NA	TRBJ1-3	NA	TGTGCCAGCAGCCCCCATACCCGCGGTGGAAACACCATATATTTT	CASSPHTRGGNTIYF
TRBV11-3	NA	TRBJ2-5	NA	TGTGCCAGCTCGAGTGGGCCAGGCCGGGAGCAGTACTTC	CASSSGPGREQYF
TRBV29-1	NA	TRBJ2-7	TRBD2	TGCAGCGCTAGCGGGGCTCGGGGAGAGCAGTACTTC	CSASGARGEQYF
TRBV27	NA	TRBJ2-2	TRBD1	TGTGCCAGCAGTTTAGGGGACAGGAACACCGGGGAGCTGTTTTTT	CASSLGDRNTGELFF
TRBV5-6	NA	TRBJ2-1	TRBD2	TGTGCCAGCAGCCGACTAGCGGGAGGGGTTTTCAAAAATGAGCAGTTCTTC	CASSRLAGGVFKNEQFF
TRBV7-2	NA	TRBJ1-5	TRBD1	TGTGCCAGCAGCCCTGGGGGACAGGGGGTCGGTCAGCCCCAGCATTTT	CASSPGGQGVGQPQHF
TRBV9	NA	TRBJ2-1	NA	TGTGCCAGCAGCGTCGATAGCGTCTCCTACAATGAGCAGTTCTTC	CASSVDSVSYNEQFF
TRBV5-4	NA	TRBJ2-7	TRBD2	TGTGCCAGCAGCTTTGGGCGGGGGGGATCCTACGAGCAGTACTTC	CASSFGRGGSYEQYF
TRBV2	NA	TRBJ2-7	NA	TGTGCCAGCATCCGGGACTTGAGCTCCTACGAGCAGTACTTC	CASIRDLSSYEQYF
TRBV6-5	NA	TRBJ2-7	TRBD1	TGTGCCAGCAGCTTATTAACAGGGGGAGGTGTGCAGTACTTC	CASSLLTGGGVQYF
TRBV6-1	NA	TRBJ2-5	TRBD2	TGTGCCACGCGGGGGGGCCTTGAGACCCAGTACTTC	CATRGGLETQYF
TRBV27	NA	TRBJ2-7	TRBD1	TGTGCCAGCAGTCTCGGACAGGGAACTTCCTACGAGCAGTACTTC	CASSLGQGTSYEQYF
TRBV6-1	few	TRBJ2-5	NA	TGTGCCAGCAGTGAAGATCAGGGAAGGTGGGAGACCCAGTACTTC	CASSEDQGRWETQYF
TRBV19	few	TRBJ2-7	TRBD1	TGTGCCAGTAGTATTGGACAGGTTACCTACGAGCAGTACTTC	CASSIGQVTYEQYF
TRBV5-1	NA	TRBJ2-3	TRBD2	TGCGCCAGCAGCTCAACCTCCGCGGGGGGCACAGATACGCAGTATTTT	CASSSTSAGGTDTQYF
TRBV5-1	NA	TRBJ2-2	TRBD2	TGCGCCAGCAGCTGGTCGGGACTAGATGGCGGGGAGCTGTTTTTT	CASSWSGLDGGELFF
TRBV4-2	NA	TRBJ1-1	NA	TGTGCCAGCAGCCAGGCAAGTCCGAACACTGAAGCTTTCTTT	CASSQASPNTEAFF
TRBV2	NA	TRBJ2-7	NA	TGTGCCAGCAGTAAGGGGTCTTACGAGCAGTACTTC	CASSKGSYEQYF
TRBV6-5	NA	TRBJ1-1	NA	TGTGCCAGCAGTCCTCTCCCCTCGTTCGGCACTGAAGCTTTCTTT	CASSPLPSFGTEAFF
TRBV15	NA	TRBJ2-7	NA	TGTGCCACCAGCAGTGGATTAGTGGGGCGCGAGCAGTACTTC	CATSSGLVGREQYF
TRBV5-5	NA	TRBJ1-1	TRBD1	TGTGCCAGCAGCCCAAAGGGGACAGGGGCCATGAACACTGAAGCTTTCTTT	CASSPKGTGAMNTEAFF
TRBV11-2	NA	TRBJ2-5	NA	TGTGCCAGCAGCCCACAGAACCTGATAGGCGAGACCCAGTACTTC	CASSPQNLIGETQYF
TRBV7-2	NA	TRBJ2-1	TRBD1	TGTGCCAGCGCCTCGGCGAACCTATACAGGGGGCAAAACAATGAGCAGTTCTTC	CASASANLYRGQNNEQFF